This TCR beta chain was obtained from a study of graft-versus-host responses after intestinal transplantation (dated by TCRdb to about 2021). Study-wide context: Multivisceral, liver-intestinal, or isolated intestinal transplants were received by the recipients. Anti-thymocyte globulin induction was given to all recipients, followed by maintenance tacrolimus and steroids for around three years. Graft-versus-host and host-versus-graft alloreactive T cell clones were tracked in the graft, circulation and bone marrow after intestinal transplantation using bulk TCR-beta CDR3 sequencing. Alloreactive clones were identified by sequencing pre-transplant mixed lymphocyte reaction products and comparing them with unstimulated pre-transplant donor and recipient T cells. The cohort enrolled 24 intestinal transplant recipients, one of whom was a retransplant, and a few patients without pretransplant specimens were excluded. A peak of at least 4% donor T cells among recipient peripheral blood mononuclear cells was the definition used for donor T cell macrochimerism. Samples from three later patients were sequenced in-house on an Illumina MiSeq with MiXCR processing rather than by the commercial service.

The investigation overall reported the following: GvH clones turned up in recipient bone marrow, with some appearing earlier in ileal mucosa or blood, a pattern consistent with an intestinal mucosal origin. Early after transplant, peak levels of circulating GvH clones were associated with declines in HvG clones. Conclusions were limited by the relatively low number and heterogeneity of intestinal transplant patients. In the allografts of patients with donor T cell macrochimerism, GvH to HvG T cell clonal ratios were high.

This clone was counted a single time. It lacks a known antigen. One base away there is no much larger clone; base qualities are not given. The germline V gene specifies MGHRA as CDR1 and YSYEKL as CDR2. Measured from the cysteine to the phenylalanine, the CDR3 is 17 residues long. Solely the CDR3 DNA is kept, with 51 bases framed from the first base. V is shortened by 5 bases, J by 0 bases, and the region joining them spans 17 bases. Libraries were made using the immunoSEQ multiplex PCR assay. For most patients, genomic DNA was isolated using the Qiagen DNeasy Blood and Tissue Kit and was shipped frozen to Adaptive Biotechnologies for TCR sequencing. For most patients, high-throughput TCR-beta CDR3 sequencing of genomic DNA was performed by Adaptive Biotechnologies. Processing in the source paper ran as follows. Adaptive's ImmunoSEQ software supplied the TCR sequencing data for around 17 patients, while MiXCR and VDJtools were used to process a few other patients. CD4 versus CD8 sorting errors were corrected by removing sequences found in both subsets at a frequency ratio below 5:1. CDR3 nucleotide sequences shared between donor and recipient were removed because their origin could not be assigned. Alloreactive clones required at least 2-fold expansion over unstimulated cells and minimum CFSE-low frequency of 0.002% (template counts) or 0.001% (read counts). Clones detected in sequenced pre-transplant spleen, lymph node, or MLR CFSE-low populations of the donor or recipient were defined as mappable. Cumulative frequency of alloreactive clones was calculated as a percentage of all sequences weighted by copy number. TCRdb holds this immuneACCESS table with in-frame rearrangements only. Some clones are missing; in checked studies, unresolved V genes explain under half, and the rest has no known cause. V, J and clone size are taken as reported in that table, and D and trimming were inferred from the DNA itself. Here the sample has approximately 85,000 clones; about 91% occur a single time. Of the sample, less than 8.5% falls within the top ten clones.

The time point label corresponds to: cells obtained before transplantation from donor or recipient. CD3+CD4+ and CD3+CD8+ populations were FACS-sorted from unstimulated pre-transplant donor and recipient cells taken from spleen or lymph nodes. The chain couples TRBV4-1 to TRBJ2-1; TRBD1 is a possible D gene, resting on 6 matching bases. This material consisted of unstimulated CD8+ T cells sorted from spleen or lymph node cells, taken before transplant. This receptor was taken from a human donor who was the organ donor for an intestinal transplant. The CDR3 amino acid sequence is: CASSYLLGGRSYNEQFF. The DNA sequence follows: TGCGCCAGCAGCTACCTTTTAGGGGGTCGCTCCTACAATGAGCAGTTCTTC.